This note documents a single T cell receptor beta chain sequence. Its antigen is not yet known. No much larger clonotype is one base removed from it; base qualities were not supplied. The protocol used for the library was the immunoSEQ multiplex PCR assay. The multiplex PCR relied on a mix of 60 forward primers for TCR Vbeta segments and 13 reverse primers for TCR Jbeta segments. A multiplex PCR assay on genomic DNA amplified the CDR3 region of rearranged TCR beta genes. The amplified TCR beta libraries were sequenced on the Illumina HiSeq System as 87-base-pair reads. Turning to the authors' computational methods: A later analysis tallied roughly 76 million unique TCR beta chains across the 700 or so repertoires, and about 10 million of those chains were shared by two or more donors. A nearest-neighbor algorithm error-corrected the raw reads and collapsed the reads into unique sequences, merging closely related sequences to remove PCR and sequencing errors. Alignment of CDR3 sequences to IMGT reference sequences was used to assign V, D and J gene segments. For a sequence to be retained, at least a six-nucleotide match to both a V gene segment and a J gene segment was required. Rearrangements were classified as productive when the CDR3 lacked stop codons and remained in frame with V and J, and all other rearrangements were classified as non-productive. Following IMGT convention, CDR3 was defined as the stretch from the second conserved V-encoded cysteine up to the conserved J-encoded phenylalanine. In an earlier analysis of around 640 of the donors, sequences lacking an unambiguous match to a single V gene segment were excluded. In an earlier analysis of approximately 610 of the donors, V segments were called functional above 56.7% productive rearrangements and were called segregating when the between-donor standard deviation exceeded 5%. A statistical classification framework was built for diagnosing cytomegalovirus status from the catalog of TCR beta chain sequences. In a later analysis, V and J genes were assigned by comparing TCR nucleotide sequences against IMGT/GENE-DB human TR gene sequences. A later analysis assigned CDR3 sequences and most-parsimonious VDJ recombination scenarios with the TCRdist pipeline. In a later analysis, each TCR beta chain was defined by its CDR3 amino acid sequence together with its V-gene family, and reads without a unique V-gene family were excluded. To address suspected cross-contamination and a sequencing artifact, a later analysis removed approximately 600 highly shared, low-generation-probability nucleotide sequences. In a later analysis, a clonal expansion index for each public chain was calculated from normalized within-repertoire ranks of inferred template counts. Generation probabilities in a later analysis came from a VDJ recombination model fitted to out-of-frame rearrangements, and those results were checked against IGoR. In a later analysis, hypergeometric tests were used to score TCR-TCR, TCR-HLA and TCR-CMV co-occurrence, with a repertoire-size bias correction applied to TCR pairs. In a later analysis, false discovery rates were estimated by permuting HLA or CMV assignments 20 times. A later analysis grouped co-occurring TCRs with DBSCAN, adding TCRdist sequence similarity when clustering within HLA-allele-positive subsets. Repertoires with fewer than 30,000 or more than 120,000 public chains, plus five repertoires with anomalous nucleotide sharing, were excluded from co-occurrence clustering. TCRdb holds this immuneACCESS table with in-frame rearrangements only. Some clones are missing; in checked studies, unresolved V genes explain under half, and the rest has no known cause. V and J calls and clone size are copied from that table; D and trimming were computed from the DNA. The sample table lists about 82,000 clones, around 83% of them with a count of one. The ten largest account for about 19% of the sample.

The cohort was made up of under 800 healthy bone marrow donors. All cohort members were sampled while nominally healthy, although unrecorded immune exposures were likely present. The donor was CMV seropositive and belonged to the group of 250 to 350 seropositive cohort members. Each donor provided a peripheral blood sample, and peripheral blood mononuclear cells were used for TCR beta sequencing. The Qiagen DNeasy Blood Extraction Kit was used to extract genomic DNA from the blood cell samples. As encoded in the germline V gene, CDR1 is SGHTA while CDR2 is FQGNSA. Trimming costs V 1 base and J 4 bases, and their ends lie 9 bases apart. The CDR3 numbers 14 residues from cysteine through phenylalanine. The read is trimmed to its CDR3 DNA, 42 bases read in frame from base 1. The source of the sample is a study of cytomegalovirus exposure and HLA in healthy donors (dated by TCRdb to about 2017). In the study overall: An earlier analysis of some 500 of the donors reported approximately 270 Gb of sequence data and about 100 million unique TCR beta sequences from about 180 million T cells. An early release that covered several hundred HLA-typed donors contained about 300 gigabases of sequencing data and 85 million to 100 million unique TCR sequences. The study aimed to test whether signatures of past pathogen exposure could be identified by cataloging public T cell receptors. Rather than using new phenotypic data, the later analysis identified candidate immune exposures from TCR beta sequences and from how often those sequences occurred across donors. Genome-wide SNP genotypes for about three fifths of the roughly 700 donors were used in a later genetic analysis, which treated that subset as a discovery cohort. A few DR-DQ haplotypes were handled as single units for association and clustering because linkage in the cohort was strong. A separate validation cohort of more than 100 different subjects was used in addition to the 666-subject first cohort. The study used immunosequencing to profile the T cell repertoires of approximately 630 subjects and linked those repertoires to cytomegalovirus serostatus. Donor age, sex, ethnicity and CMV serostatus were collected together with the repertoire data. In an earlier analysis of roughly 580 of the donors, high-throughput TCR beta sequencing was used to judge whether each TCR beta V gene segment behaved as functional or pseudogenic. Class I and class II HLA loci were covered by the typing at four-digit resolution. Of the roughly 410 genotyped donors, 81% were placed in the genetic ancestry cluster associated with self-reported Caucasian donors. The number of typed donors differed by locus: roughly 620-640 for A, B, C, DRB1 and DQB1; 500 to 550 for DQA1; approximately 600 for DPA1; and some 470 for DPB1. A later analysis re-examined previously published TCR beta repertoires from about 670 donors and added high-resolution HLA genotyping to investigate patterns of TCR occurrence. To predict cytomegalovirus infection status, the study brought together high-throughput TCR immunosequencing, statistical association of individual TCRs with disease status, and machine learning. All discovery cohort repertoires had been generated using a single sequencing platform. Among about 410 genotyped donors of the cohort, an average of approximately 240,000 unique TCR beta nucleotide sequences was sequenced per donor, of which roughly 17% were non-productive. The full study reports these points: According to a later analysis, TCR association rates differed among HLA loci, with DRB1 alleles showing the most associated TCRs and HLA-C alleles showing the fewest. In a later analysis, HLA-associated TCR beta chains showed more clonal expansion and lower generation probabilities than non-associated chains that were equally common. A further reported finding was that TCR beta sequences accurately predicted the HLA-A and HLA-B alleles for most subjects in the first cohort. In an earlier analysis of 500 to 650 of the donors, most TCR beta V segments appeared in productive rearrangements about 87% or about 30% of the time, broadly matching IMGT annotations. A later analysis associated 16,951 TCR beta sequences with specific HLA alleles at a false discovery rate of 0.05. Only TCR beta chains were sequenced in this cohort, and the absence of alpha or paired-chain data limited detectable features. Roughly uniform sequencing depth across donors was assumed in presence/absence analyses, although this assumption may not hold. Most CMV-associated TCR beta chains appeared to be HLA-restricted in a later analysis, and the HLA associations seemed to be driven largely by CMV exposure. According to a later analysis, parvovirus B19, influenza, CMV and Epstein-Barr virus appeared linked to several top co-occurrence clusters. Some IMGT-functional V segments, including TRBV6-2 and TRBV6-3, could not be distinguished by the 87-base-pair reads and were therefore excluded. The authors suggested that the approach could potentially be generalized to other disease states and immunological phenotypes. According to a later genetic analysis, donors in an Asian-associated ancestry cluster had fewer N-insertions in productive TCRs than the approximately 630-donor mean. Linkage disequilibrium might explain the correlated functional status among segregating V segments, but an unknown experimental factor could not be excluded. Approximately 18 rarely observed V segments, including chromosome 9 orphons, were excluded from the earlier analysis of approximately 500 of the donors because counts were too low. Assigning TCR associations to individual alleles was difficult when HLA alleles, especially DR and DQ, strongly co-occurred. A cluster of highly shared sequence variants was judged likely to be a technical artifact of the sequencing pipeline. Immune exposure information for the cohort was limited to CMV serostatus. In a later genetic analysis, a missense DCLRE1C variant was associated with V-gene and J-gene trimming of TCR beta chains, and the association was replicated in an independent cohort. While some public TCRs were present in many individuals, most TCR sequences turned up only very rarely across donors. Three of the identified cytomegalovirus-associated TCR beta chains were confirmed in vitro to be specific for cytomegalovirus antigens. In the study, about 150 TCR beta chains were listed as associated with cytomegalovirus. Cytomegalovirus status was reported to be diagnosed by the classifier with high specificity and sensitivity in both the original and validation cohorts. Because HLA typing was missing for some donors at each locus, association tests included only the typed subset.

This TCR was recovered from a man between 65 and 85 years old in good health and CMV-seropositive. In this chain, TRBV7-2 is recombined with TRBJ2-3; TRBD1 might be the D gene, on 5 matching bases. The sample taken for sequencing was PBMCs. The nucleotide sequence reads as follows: TGTGCCAGCAGCTTAGTGGTGGGGCCAGATACGCAGTATTTT. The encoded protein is CASSLVVGPDTQYF.